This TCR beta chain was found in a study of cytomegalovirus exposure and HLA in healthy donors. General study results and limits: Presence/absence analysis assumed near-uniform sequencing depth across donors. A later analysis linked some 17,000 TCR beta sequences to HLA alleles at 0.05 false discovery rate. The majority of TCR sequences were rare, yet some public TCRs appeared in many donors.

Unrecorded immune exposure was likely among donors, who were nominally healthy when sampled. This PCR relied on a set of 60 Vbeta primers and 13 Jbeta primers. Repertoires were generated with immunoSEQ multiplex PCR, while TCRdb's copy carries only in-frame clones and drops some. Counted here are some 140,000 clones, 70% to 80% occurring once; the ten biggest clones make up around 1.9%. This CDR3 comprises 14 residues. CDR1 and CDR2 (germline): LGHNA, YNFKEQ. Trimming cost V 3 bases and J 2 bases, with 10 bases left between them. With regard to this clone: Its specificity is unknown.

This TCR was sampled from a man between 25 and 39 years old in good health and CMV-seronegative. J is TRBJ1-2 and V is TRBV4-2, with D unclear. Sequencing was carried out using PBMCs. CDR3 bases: TGTGCCAGCAGCCACACTGGCAGGAACTATGGCTACACCTTC. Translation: CASSHTGRNYGYTF.